A selection of T cell receptor beta chains follows, all from one sample in a study of identical twins. Each CDR3 protein gets one entry after TCRdb re-called the 5' RACE reads with MiXCR. The sample contains about 790,000 distinct CDR3 sequences, 15% to 20% of which appear only once. This sample also appeared in a second study, on T cells expressing NK-cell markers.

The specimen was PBMCs. The receptors originated from a woman younger than 30 in good health. The CDR3 runs from the conserved cysteine through the conserved F or W. D genes are given only for firm matches. The listing skips clone size in some rows; elsewhere it reads once, few, many or a size class.

V gene	J gene	clone size	D gene	CDR3 DNA	CDR3 protein
TRBV12-3/TRBV12-4	TRBJ1-1	.	.	TGTGCCAGCAGTTTAGGGAAACGGACAGAAGCTTTCTTT	CASSLGKRTEAFF
TRBV24-1	TRBJ2-1	.	TRBD1	TGTGCCACCAGTGATAACGACAGGGCCGAGCAGTTCTTC	CATSDNDRAEQFF
TRBV6-6	TRBJ2-1	.	TRBD1	TGTGCCAGCAGTGGGACAGGTAGAGAGTTCTTC	CASSGTGREFF
TRBV12-3/TRBV12-4	TRBJ2-1	once	.	TGTGCCAGCAGTGGCCAGGGGCGGTACAATGAGCAGTTCTTC	CASSGQGRYNEQFF
TRBV10-3	TRBJ2-3	few	.	TGTGCCATCAAGTGGGGGGACACAGATACGCAGTATTTT	CAIKWGDTDTQYF
TRBV6-1	TRBJ2-7	many	TRBD2	TGTGCCAGCAGGGGTCGTGGAGCGGGAGACCACGAGCAGTACTTC	CASRGRGAGDHEQYF
TRBV6-1	TRBJ1-4	few	.	TGTGCCAGCATGGGGTGGTCTAATGAAAAACTGTTTTTT	CASMGWSNEKLFF
TRBV7-7	TRBJ2-3	many	TRBD1	TGTGCTAGCAGCAACGGACAGGGGGTCATTGATACGCAGTATTTT	CASSNGQGVIDTQYF
TRBV5-5	TRBJ2-5	few	TRBD2	TGTGCCAGCAGCTTTGGCGGGGCCGGGGGGGAGACCCAGTACTTC	CASSFGGAGGETQYF
TRBV10-3	TRBJ2-1	.	TRBD2	TGTGCCATCGCGAGACTAGCGGATTACAATGAGCAGTTCTTC	CAIARLADYNEQFF
TRBV29-1	TRBJ2-2	few	.	TGCAGCGTTGGGCGAGGTGGGAGTTCCCCCGGGGAGCTGTTTTTT	CSVGRGGSSPGELFF
TRBV20-1	TRBJ2-1	few	.	TGCAGTGCTAGAGACCCTAGAGGTCCCCATGAGCAGTTCTTC	CSARDPRGPHEQFF
TRBV10-3	TRBJ2-3	few	.	TGTGCCATCAGTGAGTCGGAGCCCACAGATACGCAGTATTTT	CAISESEPTDTQYF
TRBV5-1	TRBJ2-1	.	TRBD1	TGCGCCAGCAGCCCCCGGCTCGACAGGGGAGAACAGTTCTTC	CASSPRLDRGEQFF
TRBV20-1	TRBJ2-3	few	.	TGCAGTGCTAGTATCCTAGCCGGCACAGATACGCAGTATTTT	CSASILAGTDTQYF
TRBV30	TRBJ1-2	few	TRBD1	TGTGCCTGGAGTCTCTTAACCGGGACAGCCCTCAAGGGCTACACCTTC	CAWSLLTGTALKGYTF
TRBV10-3	TRBJ2-7	.	.	TGTGCCATCACCGGTGACGGGAGCTACGAGCAGTACTTC	CAITGDGSYEQYF
TRBV7-8	TRBJ2-7	few	TRBD2	TGTGCCAGCAGCCGAGCTAGCGGGGGCTTCTACGAGCAGTACTTC	CASSRASGGFYEQYF
TRBV27	TRBJ1-2	.	.	TGTGCCAGCAGGGGCCTCCTCAGCGATGGCTACACCTTC	CASRGLLSDGYTF
TRBV20-1	TRBJ1-1	few	.	TGCAGTGCTAGAAGGAGGACTGAAGCTTTCTTT	CSARRRTEAFF
TRBV20-1	TRBJ2-1	few	TRBD2	TGCAGTCCTAGCGGAAATGAGCAGTTCTTC	CSPSGNEQFF
TRBV3-1	TRBJ2-3	.	.	TGTGCCAGCAGCCAACGGGGTACGCAGTATTTT	CASSQRGTQYF
TRBV7-9	TRBJ2-1	few	TRBD1	TGTGCCAGCTACGACAGGGGTCCCCTCAATGAGCAGTTCTTC	CASYDRGPLNEQFF
TRBV20-1	TRBJ2-7	few	.	TGCAGTGCTAGAGAATTATTAGAGGGCCACGAGCAGTACTTC	CSARELLEGHEQYF
TRBV5-1	TRBJ1-1	many	.	TGCGCCAGCAGCTCGCCTGACACTGAAGCTTTCTTT	CASSSPDTEAFF
TRBV29-1	TRBJ2-1	few	.	TGCAGCGCTACAGGGAATCGTGAGCAGTTCTTC	CSATGNREQFF
TRBV3-1	TRBJ1-5	.	.	TGTGCCAGCAGCCAAGGTCTGATTCAGCCCCAGCATTTT	CASSQGLIQPQHF
TRBV5-1	TRBJ1-5	.	TRBD1	TGCGCCAGCAGCATGTCGGGACAGGGGAATCAGCCCCAGCATTTT	CASSMSGQGNQPQHF
TRBV11-2	TRBJ2-7	few	.	TGTGCCAGCAGCTTAGTGTTGTCGACACGCGGGGCCTCCTACGAGCAGTACTTC	CASSLVLSTRGASYEQYF
TRBV9	TRBJ2-3	few	TRBD1	TGTGCCAGCAGCGGACAGGGGATAGATACGCAGTATTTT	CASSGQGIDTQYF
TRBV20-1	TRBJ2-1	few	TRBD2	TGCAGTGCGCGTACTTTAACTAGCGGGGGCTACAATGAGCAGTTCTTC	CSARTLTSGGYNEQFF
TRBV7-2	TRBJ2-2	many	.	TGTGCCAGCAGCTTCCTGTTGAACGGGGAGCTGTTTTTT	CASSFLLNGELFF
TRBV6-2/TRBV6-3	TRBJ1-3	.	.	TGTGCCGGCGGCGGACGCAACTCTGGAAACACCATATATTTT	CAGGGRNSGNTIYF
TRBV3-1	TRBJ2-7	few	TRBD1	TGTGCCAGCAGCCAAGACCGGACAGGCTTTGCCTACGAGCAGTACTTC	CASSQDRTGFAYEQYF
TRBV15	TRBJ1-2	few	TRBD1	TGTGCCACCAGGAAACAGGGGAATGATGGCTACACCTTC	CATRKQGNDGYTF
TRBV20-1	TRBJ2-5	.	.	TGCAGTGCTAGACCTTTTGCACCGGGACAACAAGAGACCCAGTACTTC	CSARPFAPGQQETQYF
TRBV10-3	TRBJ2-2	few	TRBD2	TGTGCCATCAGTGCAGCTAGCGGGAGCTCCGGGGAGCTGTTTTTT	CAISAASGSSGELFF
TRBV5-1	TRBJ2-5	.	TRBD1	TGCGCCAGCAGCTTGGGGACAGGGAAAGCGGAGACCCAGTACTTC	CASSLGTGKAETQYF
TRBV3-1	TRBJ1-2	.	.	TGTGCCAGCAGCCAAGGTGGCAGGGGATGGTATGGCTACACCTTC	CASSQGGRGWYGYTF
TRBV12-5	TRBJ2-7	.	.	TGTGCTAGTGGTTTGGGCAGGGTATACGAGCAGTACTTC	CASGLGRVYEQYF
TRBV29-1	TRBJ2-7	few	.	TGCAGCGTTGGGAGGGGGTCGGGCGAGCAGTACTTC	CSVGRGSGEQYF
TRBV9	TRBJ2-6	few	.	TGTGCCAGCAGCGTAACAGACAGGCCCGGGGCCAACGTCCTGACTTTC	CASSVTDRPGANVLTF
TRBV5-1	TRBJ2-5	few	TRBD2	TGCGCCAGCAGCTTCAGCGGGGCCAGCCAAGAGACCCAGTACTTC	CASSFSGASQETQYF
TRBV5-1	TRBJ1-1	few	.	TGCGCCAGCAGCTTGGCCAGTCTCATGAACACTGAAGCTTTCTTT	CASSLASLMNTEAFF
TRBV12-2	TRBJ2-5	.	.	TGTGCAAGTCGCCCCCGGGGCGGAGAGACCCAGTACTTC	CASRPRGGETQYF
TRBV20-1	TRBJ2-7	few	.	TGCAGTGCTAGTCACCGGGACAACTCCTACGAGCAGTACTTC	CSASHRDNSYEQYF
TRBV12-3/TRBV12-4	TRBJ2-1	.	TRBD2	TGTGCCAGCAGTTTAAGCTCGGGGGGGTCCTTATACAATGAGCAGTTCTTC	CASSLSSGGSLYNEQFF
TRBV7-9	TRBJ2-7	few	TRBD2	TGTGCCAGCAGCCATCAGATGGGGCGGACTAGCTCCTACGAGCAGTACTTC	CASSHQMGRTSSYEQYF
TRBV6-5	TRBJ1-1	.	.	TGTGCCAGCAGTTACTCTAGGTTCATGAACACTGAAGCTTTCTTT	CASSYSRFMNTEAFF
TRBV9	TRBJ2-3	few	.	TGTGCCAGCAGCGTAGGCGGATTTGCTAGCACAGATACGCAGTATTTT	CASSVGGFASTDTQYF
TRBV29-1	TRBJ2-5	few	TRBD2	TGCAGCACCGCCGGGGGGGGTCTCCAAGAGACCCAGTACTTC	CSTAGGGLQETQYF
TRBV11-2	TRBJ2-1	.	.	TGTGCCAGCAGCTTAGTCGCTACGCGGAGTTACAATGAGCAGTTCTTC	CASSLVATRSYNEQFF
TRBV18	TRBJ2-7	.	TRBD1	TGTGCCAGCTCACCGTCCGGGACAGGGGCTGTGGCCTACGAGCAGTACTTC	CASSPSGTGAVAYEQYF
TRBV6-2/TRBV6-3	TRBJ1-6	.	.	TGTGCCAGCAGTTGGTCCCATGGGTATAATTCACCCCTCCACTTT	CASSWSHGYNSPLHF
TRBV29-1	TRBJ1-1	.	.	TGCAGCGTTGATACTCAGTCACTAGGGGGAAACACTGAAGCTTTCTTT	CSVDTQSLGGNTEAFF